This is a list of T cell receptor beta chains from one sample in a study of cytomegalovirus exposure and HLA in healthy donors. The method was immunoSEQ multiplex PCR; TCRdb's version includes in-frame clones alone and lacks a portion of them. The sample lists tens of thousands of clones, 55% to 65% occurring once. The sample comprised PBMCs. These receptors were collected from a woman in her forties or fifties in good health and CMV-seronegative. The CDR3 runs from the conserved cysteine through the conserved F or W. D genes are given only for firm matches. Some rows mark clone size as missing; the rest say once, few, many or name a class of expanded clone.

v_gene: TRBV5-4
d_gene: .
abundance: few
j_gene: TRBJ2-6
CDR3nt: TGTGCCAGCAGCAAATCAGGGGTCGGAGGGGCCAACGTCCTGACTTTC
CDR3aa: CASSKSGVGGANVLTF

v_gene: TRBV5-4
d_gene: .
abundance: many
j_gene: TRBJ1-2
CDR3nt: TGTGCCAGCAGCTTGGAGAGTAATAACTATGGCTACACCTTC
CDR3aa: CASSLESNNYGYTF

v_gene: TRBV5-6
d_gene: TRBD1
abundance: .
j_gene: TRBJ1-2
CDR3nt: TGTGCCAGCAGCTTAACCGGGACAGATGGCTACACCTTC
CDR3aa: CASSLTGTDGYTF

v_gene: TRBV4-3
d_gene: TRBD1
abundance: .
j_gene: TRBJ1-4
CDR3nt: TGCGCCAGCAGCCAAACCATCTCGGGACAGGGGGATGAAAAACTGTTTTTT
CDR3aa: CASSQTISGQGDEKLFF

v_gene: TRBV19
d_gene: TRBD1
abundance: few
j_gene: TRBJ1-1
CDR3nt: TGTGCCAGTAGTATTCTACCCTACAGGGGCCGAGAGACTGAAGCTTTCTTT
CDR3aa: CASSILPYRGRETEAFF

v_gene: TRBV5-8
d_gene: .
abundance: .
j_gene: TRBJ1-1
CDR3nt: TGTGCCAGCAGCTTGGTTCAGATGGTAGCTTTCTTT
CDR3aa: CASSLVQMVAFF

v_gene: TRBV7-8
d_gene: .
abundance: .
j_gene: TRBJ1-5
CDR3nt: TGTGCCAGCAGCTTGCGCGGGAGGTTCAATCAGCCCCAGCATTTT
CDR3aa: CASSLRGRFNQPQHF

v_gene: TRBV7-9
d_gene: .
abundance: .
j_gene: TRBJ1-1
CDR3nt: TGTGCCAGCAGCTTATATCAGGCAGCAAACACTGAAGCTTTCTTT
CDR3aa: CASSLYQAANTEAFF

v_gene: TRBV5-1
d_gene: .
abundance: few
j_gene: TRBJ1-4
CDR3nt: TGCGCCAGCAGCTTCGGACTGAATGAAAAACTGTTTTTT
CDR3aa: CASSFGLNEKLFF

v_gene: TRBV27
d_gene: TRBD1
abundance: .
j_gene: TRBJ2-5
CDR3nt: TGTGCCAGCAGTTTATCCAGGGACAGGGATATGCAAGAGACCCAGTACTTC
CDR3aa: CASSLSRDRDMQETQYF

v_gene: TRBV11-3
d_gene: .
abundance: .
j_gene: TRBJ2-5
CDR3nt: TGTGCCAGCAACGGCCGGGACTCTAAAGAGACCCAGTACTTC
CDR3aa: CASNGRDSKETQYF

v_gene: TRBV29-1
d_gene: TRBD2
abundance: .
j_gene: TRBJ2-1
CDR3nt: TGCAGCGTTGACAGACCTAGCGGGAGTTTGTATGAGCAGTTCTTC
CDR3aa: CSVDRPSGSLYEQFF

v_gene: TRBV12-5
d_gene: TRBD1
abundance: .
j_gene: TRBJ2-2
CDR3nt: TGTGCTAGTGGTCCCGCGACAGGGGCCGGGGAGCTGTTTTTT
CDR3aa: CASGPATGAGELFF

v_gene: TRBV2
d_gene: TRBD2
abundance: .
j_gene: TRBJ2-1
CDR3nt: TGTGCCAGCAGGAAGGGACTAGACAATGAGCAGTTCTTC
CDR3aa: CASRKGLDNEQFF

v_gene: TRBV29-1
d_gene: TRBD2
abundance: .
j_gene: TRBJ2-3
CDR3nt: TGCAGCGTTCTAGCGGGAGGGCCAGATACGCAGTATTTT
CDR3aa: CSVLAGGPDTQYF

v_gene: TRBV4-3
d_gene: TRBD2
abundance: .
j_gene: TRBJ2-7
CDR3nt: TGCGCCAGCAGCCCAACTAGCGGGAGTTGGTACGAGCAGTACTTC
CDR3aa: CASSPTSGSWYEQYF

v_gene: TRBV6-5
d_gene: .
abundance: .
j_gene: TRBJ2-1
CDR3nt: TGTGCCAGCAGTTTCGGGAGCCACAATGAGCAGTTCTTC
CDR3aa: CASSFGSHNEQFF

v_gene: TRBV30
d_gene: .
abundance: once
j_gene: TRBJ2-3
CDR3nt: TGTGCCTGGAGCTTTAGGGGCTTCCCCAATCAGCCCCAGTATTTT
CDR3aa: CAWSFRGFPNQPQYF

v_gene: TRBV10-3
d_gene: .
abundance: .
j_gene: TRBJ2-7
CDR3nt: TGTGCCATCAGTGAGGGAGGCAGAGGGGAGCAGTACTTC
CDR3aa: CAISEGGRGEQYF

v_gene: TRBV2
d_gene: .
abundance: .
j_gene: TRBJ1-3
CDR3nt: TGTGCCAGCGCGGTAATTGGAAACACCATATATTTT
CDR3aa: CASAVIGNTIYF

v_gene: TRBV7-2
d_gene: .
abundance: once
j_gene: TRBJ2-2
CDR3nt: TGTGCCAGCACGGCGGGGCTAGCGAACACCGGGGAGCTGTTTTTT
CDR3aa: CASTAGLANTGELFF

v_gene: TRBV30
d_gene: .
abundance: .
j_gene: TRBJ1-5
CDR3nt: TGTGCCTGGAGTTCCGGGTCTAGCAATCAGCCCCAGCATTTT
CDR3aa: CAWSSGSSNQPQHF

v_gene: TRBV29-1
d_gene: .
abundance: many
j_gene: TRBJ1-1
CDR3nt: TGCAGCGCGGCGGAGGGCACGAACACTGAAGCTTTCTTT
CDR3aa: CSAAEGTNTEAFF

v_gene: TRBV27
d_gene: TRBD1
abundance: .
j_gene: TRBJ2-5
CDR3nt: TGTGCCAGCAGTCCGCGGACAGGGGAGACCCAGTACTTC
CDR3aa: CASSPRTGETQYF

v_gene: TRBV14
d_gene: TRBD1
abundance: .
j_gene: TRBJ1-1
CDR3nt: TGTGCCAGCAGCCAGAATATCCGGACAGGGAAGACTGAAGCTTTCTTT
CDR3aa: CASSQNIRTGKTEAFF

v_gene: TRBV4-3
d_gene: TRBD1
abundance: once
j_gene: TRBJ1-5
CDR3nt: TGCGCCAGCAGCCGTGGACAGGGGTTTCAGCCCCAGCATTTT
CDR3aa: CASSRGQGFQPQHF

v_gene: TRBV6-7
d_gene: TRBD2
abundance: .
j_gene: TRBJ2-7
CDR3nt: TGTGCCAGCAGTTACCTGTGGGGAGGGCCAGATATCTACGAGCAGTACTTC
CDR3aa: CASSYLWGGPDIYEQYF

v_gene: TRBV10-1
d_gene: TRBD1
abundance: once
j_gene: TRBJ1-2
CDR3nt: TGCGCCAGCAGTTCCGGGACAGCCTATGGCTACACCTTC
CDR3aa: CASSSGTAYGYTF

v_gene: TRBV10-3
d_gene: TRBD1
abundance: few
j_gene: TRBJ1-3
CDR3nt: TGTGCCATCAGTGGGGGACAGGGGGGAACTGGAAACACCATATATTTT
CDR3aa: CAISGGQGGTGNTIYF

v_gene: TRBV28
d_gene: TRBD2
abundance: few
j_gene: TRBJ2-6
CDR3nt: TGTGCCAGCAGTTTTCGGGGGGAGACTGGGGCCAACGTCCTGACTTTC
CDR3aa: CASSFRGETGANVLTF

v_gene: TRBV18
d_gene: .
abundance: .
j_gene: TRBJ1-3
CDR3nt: TGTGCCAGCTCAGAGGCAGTCTCTGGAAACACCATATATTTT
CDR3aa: CASSEAVSGNTIYF

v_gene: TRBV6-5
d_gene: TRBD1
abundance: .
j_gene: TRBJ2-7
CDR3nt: TGTGCCGCCCAGGGGGCCTACGAGCAGTACTTC
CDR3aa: CAAQGAYEQYF

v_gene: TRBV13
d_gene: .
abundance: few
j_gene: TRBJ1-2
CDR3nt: TGTGCCAGCAGCATAGCCTCGGGACTCTACACCTTC
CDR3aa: CASSIASGLYTF

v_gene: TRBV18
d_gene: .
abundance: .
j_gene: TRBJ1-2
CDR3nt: TGTGCCAGCTCACCACCGGGTTCATCAGGGTCCTATGGCTACACCTTC
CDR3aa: CASSPPGSSGSYGYTF

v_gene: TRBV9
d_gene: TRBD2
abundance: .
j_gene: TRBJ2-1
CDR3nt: TGTGCCAGCAGCGTATCCGCGGGAGAAAATTATAATGAGCAGTTCTTC
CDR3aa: CASSVSAGENYNEQFF

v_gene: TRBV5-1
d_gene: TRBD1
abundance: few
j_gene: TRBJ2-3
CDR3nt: TGCGCCAGCAGCTCAGAGGGGGCTGGCGATACGCAGTATTTT
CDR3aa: CASSSEGAGDTQYF

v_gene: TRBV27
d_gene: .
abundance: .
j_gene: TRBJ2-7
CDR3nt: TGTGCCAGCAGATTCCGGGGAGGATCCTACGAGCAGTACTTC
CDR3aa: CASRFRGGSYEQYF

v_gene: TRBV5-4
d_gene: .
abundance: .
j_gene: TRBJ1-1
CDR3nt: TGTGCCAGCGGGGATCCTGACAAACCTCCGGGGGCTTTCTTT
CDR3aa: CASGDPDKPPGAFF

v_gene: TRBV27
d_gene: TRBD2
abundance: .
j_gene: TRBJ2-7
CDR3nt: TGTGCCAGCAGTTCGGCGGGAGGGTTTAAGAGGCTGGACGGCGAGCAGTACTTC
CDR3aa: CASSSAGGFKRLDGEQYF

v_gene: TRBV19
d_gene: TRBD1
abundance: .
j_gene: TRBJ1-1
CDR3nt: TGTGCCAGTAGTATATTCGGCAGGGGGTTGAACACTGAAGCTTTCTTT
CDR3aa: CASSIFGRGLNTEAFF

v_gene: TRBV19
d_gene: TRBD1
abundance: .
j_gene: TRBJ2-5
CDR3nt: TGTGCCAGTAGGAAGGGACAGGGGTATACCCAGTACTTC
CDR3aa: CASRKGQGYTQYF

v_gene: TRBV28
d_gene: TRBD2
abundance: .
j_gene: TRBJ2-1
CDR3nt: TGTGCCAGCAGCTCAGGGTCGGGAGGGCCGGTGAATGAGCAGTTCTTC
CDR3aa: CASSSGSGGPVNEQFF

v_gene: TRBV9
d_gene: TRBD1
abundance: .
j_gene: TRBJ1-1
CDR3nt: TGTGCCAGCAGCGTAGTTCGTACTCTCCAGGGGGCGGATGGGGAAGCTTTCTTT
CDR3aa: CASSVVRTLQGADGEAFF

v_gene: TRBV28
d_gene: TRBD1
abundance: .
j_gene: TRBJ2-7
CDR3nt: TGTGCCAGCAAGGTGGGGGGGACAGGGGATTACGAGCAGTACTTC
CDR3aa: CASKVGGTGDYEQYF

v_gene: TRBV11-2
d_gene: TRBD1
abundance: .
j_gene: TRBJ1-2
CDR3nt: TGTGCCAGCAGCTTAGTGTATACAGGGGCGACTAACTATGGCTACACCTTC
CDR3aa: CASSLVYTGATNYGYTF

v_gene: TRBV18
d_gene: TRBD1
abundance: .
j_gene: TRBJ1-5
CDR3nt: TGTGCCAGCTCACCGGACAGGGGGTGGGGGCCCCAGCATTTT
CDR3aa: CASSPDRGWGPQHF

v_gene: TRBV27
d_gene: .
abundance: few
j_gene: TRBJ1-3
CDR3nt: TGTGCCAGCAGTCAGGGGCTACGGGGAAACACCATATATTTT
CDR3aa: CASSQGLRGNTIYF

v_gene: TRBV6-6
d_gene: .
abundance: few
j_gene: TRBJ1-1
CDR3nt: TGTGCCAGCAGTTACTCCTATAGGGGCAACACTGAAGCTTTCTTT
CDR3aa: CASSYSYRGNTEAFF

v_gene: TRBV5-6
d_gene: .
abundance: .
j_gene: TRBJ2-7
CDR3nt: TGTGCCAGCAGCTTATCAACGGTCTCCTACGAGCAGTACTTC
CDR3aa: CASSLSTVSYEQYF

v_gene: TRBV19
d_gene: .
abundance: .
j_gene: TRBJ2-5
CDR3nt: TGTGCCAGTAGTAGAGGACAGTCTCAAGAGACCCAGTACTTC
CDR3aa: CASSRGQSQETQYF

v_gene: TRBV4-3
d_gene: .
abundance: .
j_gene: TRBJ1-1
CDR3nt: TGCGCCAGCAGCCACGTACAGGGAAGATGGACTGAAGCTTTCTTT
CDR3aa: CASSHVQGRWTEAFF

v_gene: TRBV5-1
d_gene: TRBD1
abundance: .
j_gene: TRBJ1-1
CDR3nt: TGCGCCAGCAGCTTACAGGGGGCGTACACTGAAGCTTTCTTT
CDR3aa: CASSLQGAYTEAFF

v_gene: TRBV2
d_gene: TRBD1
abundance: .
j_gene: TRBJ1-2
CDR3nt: TGTGCCAGCAGCCTCGACAGGGACGCCAGGGATGGCTACACCTTC
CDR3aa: CASSLDRDARDGYTF